This T cell receptor beta chain comes out of a study of blood T cell repertoires in COVID-19. Those who participated ranged in age from 18 to 89 years and resided in approximately 23 US areas. Per the original data handling: Nucleated cell number was recorded as an estimate derived from reference gene primer amplification. Method: immunoSEQ multiplex PCR; TCRdb's copy keeps in-frame clones and lacks some. The DNA was the basis for D and trimming; V, J and clone size are from that table. The sample shows 310,000 or so clones, roughly 87% of them seen only once. Trimming stripped 7 bases from V and 0 bases from J, with 8 bases between. The CDR3 contains 13 residues. Germline V CDR1 and CDR2: SGHKS, YYEKEE (reference sequence).

The sequence was obtained from a woman under 30 who had recovered from COVID-19. The sequenced material came from PBMCs or T cells enriched from blood (not recorded which). The chain links TRBV5-5 to TRBJ1-3; D possibly corresponds to TRBD1 (6 bases). CDR3 sequence: CASGQSSGNTIYF. CDR3 coding DNA: TGTGCCAGCGGACAGTCCTCTGGAAACACCATATATTTT.